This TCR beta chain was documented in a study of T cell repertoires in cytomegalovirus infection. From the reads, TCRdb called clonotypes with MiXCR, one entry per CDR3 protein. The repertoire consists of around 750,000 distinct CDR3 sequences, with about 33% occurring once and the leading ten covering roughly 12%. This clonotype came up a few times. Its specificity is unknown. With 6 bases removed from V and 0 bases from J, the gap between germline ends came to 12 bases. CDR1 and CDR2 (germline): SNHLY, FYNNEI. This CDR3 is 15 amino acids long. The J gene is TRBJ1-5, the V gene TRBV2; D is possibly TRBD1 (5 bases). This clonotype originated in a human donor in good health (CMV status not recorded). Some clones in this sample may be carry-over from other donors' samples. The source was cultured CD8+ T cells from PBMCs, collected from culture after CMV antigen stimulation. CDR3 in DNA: TGTGCCAGCAGCCCCGGGGACGTTAGCAATCAGCCCCAGCATTTT. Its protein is CASSPGDVSNQPQHF.